Sequencing of this T cell receptor beta chain was carried out in a study of T-cell reconstitution after alpha-beta-depleted transplantation in children. Study-level points and caveats: The main origin of T-cell counts and diversity one year after transplant was newly produced T cells. Surviving recipient T cells and thymic progenitors underlay high day-60 TCRbeta diversity in some patients.

This clonotype was observed at least ten times. Its antigen remains unknown. Per the germline V gene, CDR1 is LGHDT and CDR2 is YNNKEL (reference sequence). The V end was cut by 0 bases, the J end by 2 bases, with 15 bases between. The CDR3 runs 17 residues. As it was prepared, the TCRbeta library received unique molecular identifiers. Each CDR3 protein gets one entry after TCRdb re-called the PCR reads with MiXCR. This table has about a million distinct CDR3 sequences, about 26% appearing once. V gene TRBV3-1 combines with J gene TRBJ2-3; a possible D gene is TRBD1 (6 bases). Here the sequenced sample was PBMCs, mostly from graft donor cells, taken 360 days after TCRalphabeta/CD19-depleted stem cell transplant. The sequence was obtained from a boy under two years old who had a stem cell transplant for SCID, so the T cells may come from the graft donor. CDR3 nucleotide sequence: TGTGCCAGCAGCCAAGACGGCAGGAAGGGACACACAGATACGCAGTATTTT. It specifies CASSQDGRKGHTDTQYF.